This T cell receptor (beta chain) was documented in a study of T cell responses to AZD1222 COVID-19 vaccine. Study-wide findings and caveats: CD4 TCRs covered the whole spike, strongest at regions 160-218 and 743-854. Recipients of two AZD1222 doses showed rising Spike-specific TCR breadth and depth. White British donors predominated, females outnumbered males, and clonal diversity was possibly underestimated. Reportedly, nearly half of unique spike TCRs recognized epitopes outside B.1.351/B.1.1.7 mutations.

CDR1 is LNHDA, CDR2 SQIVND, per germline (reference sequence). The CDR3 consists of 15 residues. The V gene lost 3 bases and the J gene lost 1 base, with 7 bases spanning the gap. The method was immunoSEQ multiplex PCR; TCRdb's version includes in-frame clones alone and lacks a portion of them. The table has some 160,000 clones, about 83% seen once. Remarks on this clone: Its antigen remains unidentified.

The TCR was taken from an adult who received the AZD1222 COVID-19 vaccine. This chain joins TRBV19 and TRBJ1-6; D unresolved. Sequenced material: peripheral blood, taken 28 days after the second AZD1222 dose. In DNA, the CDR3 is TGTGCCAGTAGTATTAAGGGATCCTATAATTCACCCCTCCACTTT. This translates into CASSIKGSYNSPLHF.